Listed below are T cell receptor beta chains from one sample, sequenced in a study of human T cells and chemical hapten exposure. Using its own MiXCR run on the RACE reads, TCRdb lists one record per CDR3 protein. The data hold about 92,000 distinct CDR3 sequences, with 11% observed a single time. The sample in question was whole blood, obtained in connection with sensitization to the hapten diphenylcyclopropenone (DPC). The receptors were gathered from a woman aged 30 to 39 with alopecia areata. Some clones in this sample may be carry-over from other donors' samples. Both conserved end residues are part of each CDR3. The D gene is left open where the match is weak. Some rows have no size entry. The others give once, few or many, or a class for an expanded clone.

TRBJ2-3 | NA | TRBV3-1 | NA | TGTGCCAGCAGCCAATGGCAAAGCACAGATACGCAGTATTTT | CASSQWQSTDTQYF
TRBJ2-3 | NA | TRBV11-2 | NA | TGTGCCAGCAGCCCCAGGGAGGCAGATACGCAGTATTTT | CASSPREADTQYF
TRBJ1-2 | NA | TRBV12-5 | NA | TGTGCTAGTGGTTTGGTCGGAGGAGCCCCTCCAAGGCACTATGGCTACACCTTC | CASGLVGGAPPRHYGYTF
TRBJ1-2 | NA | TRBV5-1 | few | TGCGCCAGCAGCTTGGGTACAGGAGGATCCACCAACTATGGCTACACCTTC | CASSLGTGGSTNYGYTF
TRBJ2-5 | TRBD1 | TRBV25-1 | many | TGTGCCAGCAGTGATCCTCAGGGGGCCGGGGAGACCCAGTACTTC | CASSDPQGAGETQYF
TRBJ2-7 | NA | TRBV28 | NA | TGTGCCAGCAGGGCCCTCTCGGGCGAGCAGTACTTC | CASRALSGEQYF
TRBJ2-1 | TRBD1 | TRBV3-1 | many | TGTGCCAGCGGGGCGGGACAGGGACACAATGAGCAGTTCTTC | CASGAGQGHNEQFF
TRBJ1-5 | NA | TRBV28 | few | TGTGCCAGCAGTCCGCGGGCCGGGCGGTATCAGCCCCAGCATTTT | CASSPRAGRYQPQHF
TRBJ1-1 | NA | TRBV2 | NA | TGTGCCAGCAATAGCAGAAGGACTGAAGCTTTCTTT | CASNSRRTEAFF
TRBJ2-5 | NA | TRBV7-2 | many | TGTGCCAGCAGCTTAGCCGAATCAGGGAAGACCCAGTACTTC | CASSLAESGKTQYF
TRBJ1-2 | NA | TRBV7-9 | NA | TGTGCCAGCAGCCCCTCGGGCGGGGGCTGGAGAGAAGAAGGCTACACCTTC | CASSPSGGGWREEGYTF
TRBJ1-5 | NA | TRBV19 | many | TGTGCCAGTAGTACCGGGGGCACCCCGGGTAAACAGCCCCAGCATTTT | CASSTGGTPGKQPQHF
TRBJ1-3 | NA | TRBV20-1 | many | TGCAGTGCTAGCCGGGACCCTGGAAACACCATATATTTT | CSASRDPGNTIYF
TRBJ2-5 | NA | TRBV28 | many | TGTGCCAGCAGTTTATCGGCAGGGGGGATGGAGACCCAGTACTTC | CASSLSAGGMETQYF
TRBJ2-7 | TRBD2 | TRBV4-3 | few | TGCGCCAGCAGCCAAGGAGGACTAGCCGACTCCTACGAGCAGTACTTC | CASSQGGLADSYEQYF
TRBJ1-2 | NA | TRBV7-2 | many | TGTGCCAGCAGCTCACAGGTTAGCGGTGGCTACACCTTC | CASSSQVSGGYTF
TRBJ2-3 | NA | TRBV2 | many | TGTGCTAGCTTGCGGCTAGCTACATCAGATACGCAGTATTTT | CASLRLATSDTQYF
TRBJ1-2 | NA | TRBV29-1 | NA | TGCAGCGTTTTATGGACGGATGGCTACACCTTC | CSVLWTDGYTF
TRBJ1-4 | NA | TRBV29-1 | NA | TGCAGCGGGTCCGGTTCCGATGAAAAACTGTTTTTT | CSGSGSDEKLFF
TRBJ1-1 | NA | TRBV9 | few | TGTGCCAGCAGCCCAATCTCCGTGAACACTGAAGCTTTCTTT | CASSPISVNTEAFF
TRBJ1-5 | NA | TRBV7-9 | NA | TGTGCCAGCGGGATAGGCGTAAATCAGCCCCAGCATTTT | CASGIGVNQPQHF
TRBJ2-3 | NA | TRBV7-9 | many | TGTGCCAGCAGTTCCACGGCCCTGGGAGATACGCAGTATTTT | CASSSTALGDTQYF
TRBJ2-3 | TRBD2 | TRBV6-5 | NA | TGTGCCAGCAGTAATCGACTAGCGGGCACAGATACGCAGTATTTT | CASSNRLAGTDTQYF
TRBJ2-2 | NA | TRBV5-4 | many | TGTGCCAGCAGCTTGGGAGGACAGCGCGGGGAGCTGTTTTTT | CASSLGGQRGELFF
TRBJ2-1 | NA | TRBV11-2 | many | TGTGCCAGCAGCTTAGGAGGGTCTAGCCCCGAGCAGTTCTTC | CASSLGGSSPEQFF
TRBJ1-6 | NA | TRBV10-3 | many | TGTGCCATCAAGTCCGCCTGGACGGATTCACCCCTCCACTTT | CAIKSAWTDSPLHF
TRBJ1-3 | NA | TRBV7-2 | many | TGTGCCAGCAGCCCCAGCGCGTTCTCTGGAAACACCATATATTTT | CASSPSAFSGNTIYF
TRBJ2-1 | TRBD2 | TRBV7-6 | NA | TGTGCCAGCAGCTCGCGGGAGGGCGGAAATGAGCAGTTCTTC | CASSSREGGNEQFF
TRBJ2-3 | TRBD2 | TRBV20-1 | many | TGCAGTGCCCCCAGATTCGGGGCTAGCGGGAGCCGTACAGATACGCAGTATTTT | CSAPRFGASGSRTDTQYF
TRBJ1-2 | TRBD1 | TRBV19 | many | TGTGCCAGTAGTTTCCGGACAGGGGCCATACCGCCAGGCTACACCTTC | CASSFRTGAIPPGYTF
TRBJ1-1 | NA | TRBV12-3/TRBV12-4 | many | TGTGCCAGCACCGCCGCCGGCCTGAACACTGAAGCTTTCTTT | CASTAAGLNTEAFF